This passage covers 15 T cell receptor beta chains from one sample sequenced in a study of Ad26.COV2.S vaccination and SARS-CoV-2 variants. Method: immunoSEQ multiplex PCR; TCRdb's copy keeps in-frame clones and lacks some. Here the sample spans some 480,000 clones, around 85% being singletons. The treatment denotes: around 19 received Ad26.COV2.S at low or high dose, single or two shots; about 5 received placebo; per-sample allocation not given. Specimens were obtained on day 63 following the first vaccine or placebo injection. Material: peripheral blood, obtained in a trial of Ad26.COV2.S vaccine versus placebo. All receptors come from a person aged 18-65 years who received the Ad26.COV2.S COVID-19 vaccine or a placebo.

The chain couples TRBV27 to TRBJ2-7; D is ambiguous. V lost 3 bases to trimming and J lost 6 bases, with 9 bases between them. Germline CDR1 reads MNHEY; CDR2 reads SMNVEV (reference sequence). The CDR3 totals 12 residues. The CDR3 loop is CASSFGLPEQYF. The CDR3 nucleotides are TGTGCCAGCAGTTTCGGTTTACCCGAGCAGTACTTC.

CDR3 bases: TGCAGCGGAAATGGGTACAATGAGCAGTTCTTC. Its translation: CSGNGYNEQFF. The chain uses TRBV29-1 and TRBJ2-1; D is uncertain. CDR1 is SQVTM, CDR2 ANQGSEA, per germline. V was cut by 7 bases and J by 4 bases, with 8 bases left in between. This CDR3 contains 11 residues.

The J gene is TRBJ1-1, the V gene TRBV6-5; D gene ambiguous. Germline CDR1 and CDR2: MNHEY and SVGAGI. The V end was cut by 3 bases, the J end by 1 base, with 12 bases between. The CDR3 spans 15 residues. CDR3 residues: CASSYFRVQNTEAFF. The CDR3 region has the DNA TGTGCCAGCAGTTATTTTAGAGTTCAGAACACTGAAGCTTTCTTT.

The V and J genes are TRBV9 and TRBJ2-2; D gene uncertain. This CDR3 spans 13 amino acids. Per the germline V gene, CDR1 is SGDLS and CDR2 is YYNGEE. The V end was cut by 2 bases, the J end by 6 bases, with 8 bases between. The CDR3 nucleotides are TGTGCCAGCAGCGTCATCGAGGCCGGGGAGCTGTTTTTT. Translated, it gives CASSVIEAGELFF.

The chain is built from TRBV5-6 and TRBJ1-6, with D maybe TRBD1 (5 bases). CDR1 and CDR2 from the germline V gene are SGHDT and YYEEEE. The CDR3 is made up of 16 amino acids. The ends were cut back, 0 bases at V and 5 bases at J, with 12 bases in the middle. CDR3 nucleotides: TGTGCCAGCAGCTTGGGGAAAGGGGTTAATAATTCACCCCTCCACTTT. Translating gives CASSLGKGVNNSPLHF.

The CDR3 loop is CASSRAGTATDTQYF. The CDR3 DNA sequence: TGTGCCAGCAGCCGAGCTGGGACAGCCACAGATACGCAGTATTTT. The genes are TRBV13 and TRBJ2-3; 7 bases fit TRBD1. CDR1 is PRHDT, CDR2 FYEKMQ, per germline (reference sequence). Unmatched junction bases numbered 7, after V lost 5 bases and J lost 2 bases. This CDR3 has 15 amino acids.

The chain is built from TRBV6-2 or TRBV6-3 and TRBJ2-1; TRBD2 matches 9 bases. The CDR3 runs 20 residues. CDR1 is MNHEY, CDR2 SVGEGT, per germline. The ends lost 2 bases at V and 0 bases at J; junction bases unmatched: 14. The CDR3 protein is CASSYVLSGGTQYSYNEQFF. CDR3 nucleotide sequence: TGTGCCAGCAGTTACGTACTTAGCGGGGGTACCCAATACTCCTACAATGAGCAGTTCTTC.

This clone was detected ten times or more. The chain links TRBV15 to TRBJ1-2, with 12 positions matching TRBD1. Germline-derived CDR1 and CDR2 are LNHNV and YYDKDF (reference sequence). There are 15 residues in the CDR3. The junction had 7 bases not matched to a gene; V was cut back by 3 bases and J by 8 bases. The CDR3 region is CATSRPGQGALGYTF. CDR3 coding DNA: TGTGCCACCAGCAGGCCGGGACAGGGGGCGTTGGGCTACACCTTC. The variable domain in full, completed from reference TRBV15 and TRBJ1-2, reads DAMVIQNPRYQVTQFGKPVTLSCSQTLNHNVMYWYQQKSSQAPKLLFHYYDKDFNNEADTPDNFQSRRPNTSFCFLDIRSPGLGDTAMYLCATSRPGQGALGYTFGSGTRLTVV.

The chain combines TRBV19 with TRBJ1-6; D may be TRBD1 (6 bases). CDR3 length: 16 residues. The germline CDR1 and CDR2 sequences are LNHDA and SQIVND (reference sequence). V lost 8 bases to trimming and J lost 12 bases, with 26 bases between them. The CDR3 DNA follows: TGTGCCAGTTCCTTAAACGGGGGGCAGAGTTTTAGACCCCTCCACTTT. Its translation is CASSLNGGQSFRPLHF.

V and J are TRBV5-1 and TRBJ1-2; D is unresolved. Deletions cut 0 bases from V and 4 bases from J, with 7 bases between. CDR1 and CDR2 from the germline V gene are SGHRS and YFSETQ. The CDR3 has 13 amino acids. CDR3 in amino acids: CASSLGLSYGYTF. The CDR3 nucleotides read TGCGCCAGCAGCTTGGGACTATCCTATGGCTACACCTTC. Full variable domain (outside the CDR3, taken from reference TRBV5-1 and TRBJ1-2): KAGVTQTPRYLIKTRGQQVTLSCSPISGHRSVSWYQQTPGQGLQFLFEYFSETQRNKGNFPGRFSGRQFSNSRSEMNVSTLELGDSALYLCASSLGLSYGYTFGSGTRLTVV.

This chain connects TRBV10-1 to TRBJ1-2; D is possibly TRBD1 (5 bases). Germline values: CDR1 WNHNN, CDR2 SYGVQD (reference sequence). Trimming cost V 10 bases and J 9 bases, with 12 bases left between them. This CDR3 region has 10 residues. Here the CDR3 reads CAKPGLRYTF. The CDR3, as DNA: TGCGCCAAGCCAGGGTTGCGCTACACCTTC.

This clone was observed a handful of times. This chain uses TRBV6-2 or TRBV6-3 with TRBJ2-7; D unclear. V lost 2 bases and J lost 4, with 9 bases in between. The CDR3 has 13 amino acids. From germline, CDR1 is MNHEY and CDR2 SVGEGT. CDR3 protein: CASSYGPRYEQYF. The CDR3 coding sequence is TGTGCCAGCAGTTACGGACCAAGATACGAGCAGTACTTC.

The J gene is TRBJ1-1, the V gene TRBV6-2 or TRBV6-3, with D unresolved. Germline CDR1 reads MNHEY; CDR2 reads SVGEGT. The CDR3 totals 13 residues. The V end lost 5 bases, the J end lost 4 bases, and 11 bases lay between the germline ends. CDR3 sequence (DNA): TGTGCCAGCAGTCCCTGGGCTCCCACTGAAGCTTTCTTT. It codes for CASSPWAPTEAFF.

The chain carries TRBV27 and TRBJ2-6; perhaps TRBD1 as D (5 bases). V was cut by 4 bases and J by 2 bases, with 12 bases left in between. The germline V gene has CDR1 MNHEY and CDR2 SMNVEV (reference sequence). The CDR3 runs 16 residues. CDR3 sequence (DNA): TGTGCCAGCAGTTCACAAGGGGTTCCTGGGGCCAACGTCCTGACTTTC. Translated, it gives CASSSQGVPGANVLTF.

The table lists this clone with a count of one. This rearrangement joins TRBV6-5 to TRBJ1-5; 7 bases are shared with TRBD1. The CDR3 contains 13 residues. V gave up 6 bases and J gave up 8 bases; unmatched junction bases: 7. From germline, CDR1 is MNHEY and CDR2 SVGAGI. This CDR3 reads CASSLTGAKPQHF. The DNA for the CDR3 is TGTGCCAGCAGCCTCACAGGGGCCAAGCCCCAGCATTTT.